Shown below are 25 T cell receptor beta chains from a single sample sequenced in a study of cytomegalovirus exposure and HLA in healthy donors. It was with 60 Vbeta and 13 Jbeta primers that the PCR ran. Clones were sequenced by immunoSEQ multiplex PCR, and TCRdb holds only the in-frame ones, with some missing. The sample carries about 110,000 clones, nearly 70% recorded once. Material for sequencing was PBMCs. Receptors originate from a woman aged 70-85 years in good health and CMV-seropositive.

The rearrangement joins TRBV19 to TRBJ2-5; TRBD2 agrees at 14 bases. Germline trimming cut 3 bases from V and 1 base from J; bases unmatched to any gene: 1. Germline CDR1 reads LNHDA; CDR2 reads SQIVND (reference sequence). The CDR3 runs to 16 residues. The CDR3 bases are TGTGCCAGTAGTATCGGACTAGCGGGGGGCCAAGAGACCCAGTACTTC. Its translation is CASSIGLAGGQETQYF.

The V and J genes are TRBV7-8 and TRBJ1-2, with a tentative D call TRBD1 (6 bases). V was clipped by 5 bases and J by 7 bases, with 14 bases between them. The CDR3 is 13 amino acids. CDR1 is SGHVS and CDR2 is FQNEAQ in the germline V gene. The chain's CDR3 is CASSHIQGSGYTF. The CDR3 coding sequence is TGTGCCAGCAGCCATATACAGGGTTCTGGCTACACCTTC.

The chain employs TRBV2 and TRBJ2-7; 14 bases fit TRBD2. After removal of 7 bases from V and 0 bases from J, the junction contained 5 bases not matched to a gene. The CDR3 consists of 16 residues. Germline CDR1 and CDR2: SNHLY and FYNNEI. The CDR3 sequence: CASTGTSGGLSYEQYF. CDR3 bases: TGTGCCAGCACCGGGACTAGCGGGGGCCTCTCCTACGAGCAGTACTTC.

For the CDR3, the DNA is TGTGCCAGCAGCGTAGCTTCAGCGGGGGGGCTCACAGATACGCAGTATTTT. As protein: CASSVASAGGLTDTQYF. The chain recombines TRBV9 with TRBJ2-3; TRBD2 aligns across 10 bases. The trim removed 0 bases at V and 2 bases at J, leaving 6 bases unmatched. The CDR3 has 17 amino acids. In germline, CDR1 is SGDLS, CDR2 YYNGEE.

This clone was found a few times. The chain employs TRBV30 and TRBJ1-4; TRBD1 is a possible D gene (6 bases). The germline V gene encodes CDR1 GTSNPN and CDR2 SVGIG (reference sequence). The V gene lost 0 bases and the J gene lost 5 bases, with 13 bases spanning the gap. CDR3 size: 15 residues. CDR3 bases: TGTGCCTGGAGTGTACGTCTCAGGGGCAATGAAAAACTGTTTTTT. Translated: CAWSVRLRGNEKLFF.

This clone appeared a single time. The V gene is TRBV7-9, the J gene TRBJ1-2; perhaps TRBD1 as D (5 bases). Trimming removed 2 bases at V and 8 bases at J, with 15 bases between. CDR1 is SEHNR and CDR2 is FQNEAQ in the germline V gene (reference sequence). The CDR3 sequence is 14 residues long. DNA for the CDR3: TGTGCCAGCAGCTTAATACAAGGGGTTGGAGGCTACACCTTC. Its translation: CASSLIQGVGGYTF.

This clone was seen once. The V call is TRBV11-2, the J call TRBJ1-1; D gene uncertain. V shed 5 bases and J shed 0 bases, with 13 bases lying between them. CDR1 and CDR2 from the germline V gene are SGHAT and FQNNGV. This CDR3 comprises 15 residues. The CDR3 here is CASSLDGGMNTEAFF. The CDR3 bases are TGTGCCAGCAGCCTGGACGGAGGAATGAACACTGAAGCTTTCTTT.

The V and J genes are TRBV19 and TRBJ1-5; tentatively, D is TRBD1 (5 bases). Germline V gene sequence: CDR1 LNHDA, CDR2 SQIVND (reference sequence). V lost 5 bases, J lost 4 bases, and 15 bases lay in between. This CDR3 is 15 amino acids long. The CDR3, as DNA: TGTGCCAGTAGTCGAAGGGACTCCTTGAATCAGCCCCAGCATTTT. It specifies CASSRRDSLNQPQHF.

This chain connects TRBV5-4 to TRBJ1-4; 8 bases are shared with TRBD1. This CDR3 is built from 17 residues. Trimming removed 1 base from V and 8 bases from J; junction bases left unmatched: 13. From germline, CDR1 is SGHNT and CDR2 YYREEE (reference sequence). The CDR3 region is CASSLNAGAGGVEKLFF. The DNA for the CDR3 is TGTGCCAGCAGCTTGAATGCAGGTGCAGGGGGCGTGGAAAAACTGTTTTTT.

J is TRBJ2-7 and V is TRBV27, with D perhaps TRBD2 (6 bases). CDR1 MNHEY and CDR2 SMNVEV come from the germline V gene (reference sequence). This CDR3 is 13 amino acids long. The V end was cut by 6 bases, the J end by 4 bases, with 13 bases between. For the CDR3, the DNA is TGTGCCAGCAGGGCCTCGGGACTTTACGAGCAGTACTTC. Its translation is CASRASGLYEQYF.

The J gene is TRBJ2-3, the V gene TRBV27; D remains ambiguous. With 2 bases removed from V and 1 base from J, the gap between germline ends came to 13 bases. The CDR3 is 16 residues long. Germline assignment: CDR1 MNHEY and CDR2 SMNVEV (reference sequence). CDR3 in amino acids: CASSLRIPGGTDTQYF. CDR3 DNA sequence: TGTGCCAGCAGTTTAAGGATTCCCGGAGGCACAGATACGCAGTATTTT.

The J gene is TRBJ1-6, the V gene TRBV11-1, with TRBD1 matching over 9 bases. CDR1 is SGHAT, CDR2 FQDESV, per germline (reference sequence). Trimming removed 2 bases from V and 8 bases from J; junction bases left unmatched: 1. The CDR3 covers 14 residues. In DNA, the CDR3 is TGTGCCAGCAGCTTAAACAGGGGGCATTCACCCCTCCACTTT. It yields the protein CASSLNRGHSPLHF.

The chain uses TRBV2 and TRBJ2-3, with D unclear. This CDR3 contains 12 residues. Trimming took off 2 bases at V and 7 bases at J, with 7 bases between the two ends. Germline V lookup: CDR1 SNHLY, CDR2 FYNNEI. This CDR3 is CASSEIHNTQYF. The CDR3 DNA is TGTGCCAGCAGTGAAATCCACAATACGCAGTATTTT.

CDR3 sequence: CASSLGDRVNYGYTF. The DNA for the CDR3 is TGTGCCAGCAGCTTAGGGGACAGGGTTAACTATGGCTACACCTTC. The chain recombines TRBV7-9 with TRBJ1-2, with 9 bases fitting TRBD1. This CDR3 has 15 amino acids. Germline-derived CDR1 and CDR2 are SEHNR and FQNEAQ (reference sequence). Trimming took 1 base from V and 1 from J; bases not matched to a gene: 1.

This clone was observed a handful of times. The V call is TRBV7-8, the J call TRBJ2-7; the D gene is possibly TRBD2 (6 bases). CDR3 length: 14 amino acids. V was cut by 4 bases and J by 0 bases, with 10 bases left in between. CDR1 is SGHVS and CDR2 is FQNEAQ in the germline V gene. The CDR3 region is CASSSGLYSYEQYF. The CDR3 DNA follows: TGTGCCAGCAGCTCGGGACTTTACTCCTACGAGCAGTACTTC.

This chain uses TRBV6-1 with TRBJ2-1, with 9 bases aligning to TRBD1. Germline values: CDR1 MNHNS, CDR2 SASEGT. J was trimmed by 14 bases and V by 5 bases; bases with no gene match: 10. The CDR3 has 13 amino acids. The CDR3 nucleotides are TGTGCCAGCAGTTTCACCCCCCGACAGGGGGAGTTCTTC. The encoded protein is CASSFTPRQGEFF.

The V and J genes are TRBV7-9 and TRBJ2-5; TRBD1 aligns across 11 bases. V was clipped by 7 bases and J by 5 bases; unmatched bases: 12. From germline, CDR1 is SEHNR and CDR2 FQNEAQ (reference sequence). This CDR3 spans 16 amino acids. DNA for the CDR3: TGTGCCAGCATCCCGAGTGGACAGGGGGCCCGCGAGACCCAGTACTTC. Its translation is CASIPSGQGARETQYF.

This chain links TRBV19 with TRBJ1-4, with D uncertain. Germline CDR1 is LNHDA and CDR2 is SQIVND (reference sequence). The CDR3 covers 14 residues. Trimming pared 5 bases from V and 8 bases from J, leaving 15 bases between. The CDR3, as DNA: TGTGCCAGTAGTGGCGGAAGAGGAGGGGAAAAACTGTTTTTT. It translates to CASSGGRGGEKLFF.

The chain combines TRBV6-1 with TRBJ1-3; 7 nucleotides line up with TRBD1. The germline CDR1 and CDR2 sequences are MNHNS and SASEGT. The CDR3 consists of 18 residues. V dropped 1 base and J dropped 0; count of bases not matched to a gene: 9. DNA for the CDR3: TGTGCCAGCAGTGAAGGCCCTTACAGGGGACCCTCTGGAAACACCATATATTTT. This encodes CASSEGPYRGPSGNTIYF.

V gene TRBV19 combines with J gene TRBJ1-5, with D uncertain. The CDR3 has 15 residues. V was clipped by 4 bases and J by 4 bases, with 14 bases between them. CDR1 and CDR2 from the germline V gene are LNHDA and SQIVND (reference sequence). Here the CDR3 DNA reads TGTGCCAGTAGTAGCCCCGGAGGCGGAAATCAGCCCCAGCATTTT. Protein sequence: CASSSPGGGNQPQHF.

The chain employs TRBV7-3 and TRBJ2-3, with a tentative D call TRBD2 (6 bases). The CDR3 loop spans 13 amino acids. V dropped 3 bases and J dropped 6 bases, with 10 bases sitting between them. The germline gives CDR1 SGHTA, CDR2 FQGTGA. CDR3 bases: TGTGCCAGCAGCTTTCCGGGGGAGGATACGCAGTATTTT. Its translation: CASSFPGEDTQYF.

This chain connects TRBV15 to TRBJ1-3, with D unclear. Germline V lookup: CDR1 LNHNV, CDR2 YYDKDF (reference sequence). V was shortened by 0 bases and J by 0 bases, with 3 bases between the two germline ends. The CDR3 runs to 14 residues. The CDR3 protein is CATSRDFSGNTIYF. DNA for the CDR3: TGTGCCACCAGCAGAGACTTCTCTGGAAACACCATATATTTT.

The V gene is TRBV5-6, the J gene TRBJ2-1; 7 bases fit TRBD1. This CDR3 spans 18 amino acids. Trimming removed 0 bases from V and 0 bases from J; junction bases left unmatched: 9. CDR1 is SGHDT, CDR2 YYEEEE, per germline. The CDR3 is CASSLAPGKGASYNEQFF. DNA of the CDR3: TGTGCCAGCAGCTTGGCCCCGGGGAAGGGGGCCTCCTACAATGAGCAGTTCTTC.

The chain joins TRBV6-6 to TRBJ1-1, with 8 positions matching TRBD1. In germline, CDR1 is MNHNY, CDR2 SVGAGI (reference sequence). The CDR3 consists of 14 residues. V shed 4 bases, J shed 5 bases, and the junction held 6 bases outside the gene matches. The CDR3 sequence is CASSSPTGGTEAFF. The CDR3 nucleotides are TGTGCCAGCAGTTCCCCCACAGGGGGAACTGAAGCTTTCTTT.

The V call is TRBV19, the J call TRBJ2-5; D is possibly TRBD2 (6 bases). The CDR3 has 15 residues. In germline, CDR1 is LNHDA, CDR2 SQIVND (reference sequence). Trimming cost V 6 bases and J 2 bases, with 16 bases left between them. The CDR3 coding sequence is TGTGCCAGTAGGTTCAGGGCCGGGGGTCAAGAGACCCAGTACTTC. Translation gives CASRFRAGGQETQYF.